This T cell receptor beta chain was sequenced in a study of blood T cell repertoires in COVID-19. Profiling relied on immunoSEQ multiplex PCR, and the TCRdb table lists in-frame clones only, not all of them. The data show roughly 120,000 clones, 77% seen once. This CDR3 is 14 amino acids long. V shed 0 bases and J shed 3 bases, with 8 bases lying between them. Germline assignment: CDR1 MGHRA and CDR2 YSYEKL. The receptor was isolated from a human donor in a cohort sampled during active COVID-19. The sequenced sample consisted of peripheral blood. The chain recombines TRBV4-1 with TRBJ1-2; TRBD1 might be the D (6 bases). CDR3 residues: CASSQEYRDYGYTF. CDR3 coding DNA: TGCGCCAGCAGCCAAGAGTACAGGGACTATGGCTACACCTTC.